This TCR beta chain is drawn from a study of T cell clonotyping in hematopoietic cell transplantation. Study-wide results and caveats: Broader posttransplant TCR repertoire diversity was predicted by graft donor and pretransplant recipient Inverse Simpson Index values. Cells were unsorted, so CD4 and CD8 contributions were not separated. Recipient TCR diversity dropped after transplant; expanded clonotypes rose from day 30 to 180.

Trimming removed 3 bases at V and 6 bases at J, with 7 bases between. Germline loops: CDR1 MGHRA, CDR2 YSYEKL. CDR3 length equals 12 residues. This clone has just one count. Its antigen is undetermined. Generated by immunoSEQ multiplex PCR, the TCRdb table keeps only in-frame clones and is missing some. The table has about 5,700 clones, approximately 90% seen once; the top ten hold nearly 50%. Samples: about 28 days before transplant, then days 30, 100 and 180 after. Specimen: peripheral blood mononuclear cells, collected 100 days after allogeneic stem cell transplant. The TCR comes from a female patient aged 50-59 years who had an allogeneic stem cell transplant from an unrelated donor, so T cells may come from the graft donor. Some clones in this sample may be carry-over from other donors' samples. The V gene is TRBV4-1, the J gene TRBJ2-3; no clear D gene. CDR3 coding DNA: TGCGCCAGCAGCCAGCTCCGGGATACGCAGTATTTT. Protein sequence: CASSQLRDTQYF.